Listed below are T cell receptor beta chains from one sample, sequenced in a study of beta chain features in type 1 diabetes. Only in-frame clones appear in the TCRdb table, and some are missing; sequencing was by immunoSEQ multiplex PCR. The sample lists some 150,000 clones; 40% to 55% were seen once. Sequenced: Tregs from blood. Source of these receptors: a man aged 18 to 30 in good health. CDR3s include the opening cysteine and the closing phenylalanine or tryptophan. A D gene is named only where the DNA matches it firmly. Clone sizes are given selectively: once, few, many, or a class where the clone is expanded.

j_gene: TRBJ2-1
abundance: NA
d_gene: TRBD1
v_gene: TRBV6-6
CDR3nt: TGTGCCAGCAGCCCGAACCGACAGGGATCCAATGAGCAGTTCTTC
CDR3aa: CASSPNRQGSNEQFF

j_gene: TRBJ2-7
abundance: NA
d_gene: TRBD2
v_gene: TRBV18
CDR3nt: TGTGCCAGCTCATCCCGGACTAGCGGGACCCTCTACGAGCAGTACTTC
CDR3aa: CASSSRTSGTLYEQYF

j_gene: TRBJ1-1
abundance: few
d_gene: NA
v_gene: TRBV6-6
CDR3nt: TGTGCCAGCAGGGGACACAGGGCTGGGGTGAACACTGAAGCTTTCTTT
CDR3aa: CASRGHRAGVNTEAFF

j_gene: TRBJ2-7
abundance: few
d_gene: NA
v_gene: TRBV7-2
CDR3nt: TGTGCCAGCAGCCGGGGGACAGCCCTCTACGAGCAGTACTTC
CDR3aa: CASSRGTALYEQYF

j_gene: TRBJ1-2
abundance: NA
d_gene: TRBD1
v_gene: TRBV27
CDR3nt: TGTGCCAGCAGTCTTCAGGGGGCGCGTGGCTACACCTTC
CDR3aa: CASSLQGARGYTF

j_gene: TRBJ2-2
abundance: NA
d_gene: NA
v_gene: TRBV9
CDR3nt: TGTGCCAGCAAACAAGACTCCGGGGAGCTGTTTTTT
CDR3aa: CASKQDSGELFF

j_gene: TRBJ2-4
abundance: few
d_gene: NA
v_gene: TRBV27
CDR3nt: TGTGCCAGCAGCCCCACCGGGGGCATTCAGTACTTC
CDR3aa: CASSPTGGIQYF

j_gene: TRBJ2-3
abundance: NA
d_gene: NA
v_gene: TRBV7-8
CDR3nt: TGTGCCAGCAGCTTAGATATCGGGTACGGCACAGATACGCAGTATTTT
CDR3aa: CASSLDIGYGTDTQYF

j_gene: TRBJ2-5
abundance: few
d_gene: TRBD2
v_gene: TRBV20-1
CDR3nt: TGCAGTGCTAGCGGGGGGGAGACCCAGTACTTC
CDR3aa: CSASGGETQYF

j_gene: TRBJ2-7
abundance: NA
d_gene: TRBD2
v_gene: TRBV15
CDR3nt: TGTGCCACCAGCTGGGAGTCGGCGGGGGGAACCTACGAGCAGTACTTC
CDR3aa: CATSWESAGGTYEQYF

j_gene: TRBJ1-3
abundance: NA
d_gene: NA
v_gene: TRBV7-9
CDR3nt: TGTGCCAGCAGCTTCTACAGCCGAGGAAACACCATATATTTT
CDR3aa: CASSFYSRGNTIYF

j_gene: TRBJ1-1
abundance: once
d_gene: TRBD1
v_gene: TRBV19
CDR3nt: TGTGCCAGTAGATTCTCACGTGGGACCACCAGCGAGGACAGGGTTGCTTTCTTT
CDR3aa: CASRFSRGTTSEDRVAFF

j_gene: TRBJ1-1
abundance: NA
d_gene: NA
v_gene: TRBV30
CDR3nt: TGTGCCTGGGGGAGGGGGGGGGCTGAAGCTTTCTTT
CDR3aa: CAWGRGGAEAFF

j_gene: TRBJ1-1
abundance: NA
d_gene: TRBD1
v_gene: TRBV19
CDR3nt: TGTGCCAGTATGGCGGACAGGGTGAACACTGAAGCTTTCTTT
CDR3aa: CASMADRVNTEAFF

j_gene: TRBJ1-5
abundance: NA
d_gene: NA
v_gene: TRBV7-9
CDR3nt: TGTGCCAGCAGCTTAGGCGTATGGCAGCCCCAGCATTTT
CDR3aa: CASSLGVWQPQHF

j_gene: TRBJ2-5
abundance: NA
d_gene: NA
v_gene: TRBV20-1
CDR3nt: TGCAGTGCTGCAGGGATACAGACCCAGTACTTC
CDR3aa: CSAAGIQTQYF

j_gene: TRBJ2-2
abundance: few
d_gene: NA
v_gene: TRBV25-1
CDR3nt: TGTGCCAGCAGTCACAGATTGAAAGCCGGGGAGCTGTTTTTT
CDR3aa: CASSHRLKAGELFF